This TCR beta chain was found in a study of cytotoxic CD8 clonotypes in ibrutinib-treated CLL (dated by TCRdb to the early 2020s). For the study in its entirety: The cohort was composed of 11 relapsed/refractory and fewer than 16 treatment-naive patients; IGHV unmutated status was identified in about 17 patients. Responses were partial in some 24 patients and complete in 2; after median about 63 months follow-up, around 15 stayed in remission and around 12 progressed. Response samples were taken after a median of approximately 13 months on treatment, ranging from roughly 6 to 36 months. On average, each sample had 255,043 productive templates and 100,000 or so productive rearrangements. Of the approximately 86 participants in the trial, roughly 25 had longitudinal samples available. Cryopreserved peripheral blood mononuclear cells were collected at three points: before therapy, at response, and at either sustained remission or disease progression. Every sample from remission and from progressive disease was obtained while the patients were still on ibrutinib.

Note on this clone: The antigen this receptor binds is unknown. No quality values exist for individual bases; no much larger clone is one base distant.

In the paper's terms, the time point label means: progressive disease on ibrutinib. For TCR beta library preparation, 1.5 to 2 micrograms of genomic DNA were extracted from the cryopreserved PBMCs. High-throughput TCR beta sequencing was performed on longitudinal blood samples from CLL patients receiving ibrutinib monotherapy. The patients were enrolled in a single-center, open-label phase 2 trial of ibrutinib monotherapy. What the study reported, not specific to this receptor: Baseline clonality exceeded that of age-matched healthy donors and correlated strongly with circulating CD8+ T-cell counts. Sustained-remission and progressing patients did not have matched sampling times, and lymph node repertoires were not examined. Clonality increased at ibrutinib response, stayed stable in sustained remission, and fell back toward baseline at progression. Public clonotypes were rare and either shrank or stayed stable during treatment, and the rise in clonality at ibrutinib response reflected expansion of private clonotypes.

The CDR3 goes from the cysteine to the phenylalanine over 15 residues. Only the CDR3 DNA is retained, 45 bases long and in frame from the first base. A distance of 13 bases separates the germline ends of V and J, which lose 0 bases and 4 bases respectively. The CDR1 and CDR2 encoded by the germline V gene (reference sequence) are SGHNT and YYREEE. On a MiSeq, deep resolution sequencing aimed for a depth between 1 in 1 million and 1 in 200,000 T cells, with each clonotype covered about 9.9x on average. TCR beta libraries were generated with the immunoSEQ hsTCRB Kit. On the study's bioinformatics: ImmunoSEQ Data Assistant and ImmunoSEQ Analyzer were used for data analysis, and V, D and J genes were assigned according to IMGT definitions. Clonality, which ranges from 0 to 1, was calculated as one minus the normalized Shannon entropy of productive rearrangement frequencies. Public clonotype analysis was restricted to overrepresented clonotypes comprising at least 0.05% of each patient's repertoire. About a dozen age-matched healthy donor repertoires from immuneACCESS were used as controls for clonality. In its TCRdb copy, this immuneACCESS table keeps in-frame sequences only and misses some clones. Where compared with another copy, unresolved V genes explain less than half of these, and the others have no known cause. For V, J and clone size, that table is used; D and trimming come from the DNA. Here the sample has 250,000 to 350,000 clones; roughly four fifths occur a single time. Roughly 5% of the sample lies in the top ten.

The source material was PBMCs, sampled at disease progression, from a patient treated with ibrutinib. The sequence was obtained from a human donor with chronic lymphocytic leukemia. The chain was built from TRBV5-4 and TRBJ1-2; TRBD1 is possibly the D segment (5 matching bases). The nucleotides are TGTGCCAGCAGCTTGGCCGGATGGGGCGCCTATGGCTACACCTTC. Translated, it gives CASSLAGWGAYGYTF.